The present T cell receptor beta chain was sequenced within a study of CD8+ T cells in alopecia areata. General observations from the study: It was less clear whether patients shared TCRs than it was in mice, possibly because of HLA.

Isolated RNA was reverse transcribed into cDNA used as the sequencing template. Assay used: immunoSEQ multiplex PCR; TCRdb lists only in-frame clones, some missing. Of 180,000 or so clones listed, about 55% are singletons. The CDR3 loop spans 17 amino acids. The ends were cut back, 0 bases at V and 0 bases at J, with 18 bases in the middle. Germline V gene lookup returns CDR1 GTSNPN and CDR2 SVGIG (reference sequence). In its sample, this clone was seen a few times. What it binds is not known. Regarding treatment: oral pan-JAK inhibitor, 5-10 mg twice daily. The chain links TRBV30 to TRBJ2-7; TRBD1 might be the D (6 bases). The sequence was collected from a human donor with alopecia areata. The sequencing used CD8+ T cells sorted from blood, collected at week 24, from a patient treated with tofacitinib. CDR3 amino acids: CAWSVSPSGASSYEQYF. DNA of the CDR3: TGTGCCTGGAGTGTATCCCCGTCAGGGGCCAGCTCCTACGAGCAGTACTTC.